This TCR beta chain appears in the sequencing data of a study of CD8 T cells in ankylosing spondylitis. Study outcomes and limitations: As reported, disease-linked clones showed significant enrichment in matched ankylosing spondylitis synovial fluid. There were earlier reports of some motif variants in reactive arthritis synovial fluid and blood.

MiXCR was run by TCRdb on the 5' RACE reads, yielding one entry per CDR3 protein. The table has a few hundred thousand distinct CDR3 sequences, more than 15% seen once. This clonotype was detected only a few times. The target antigen is unknown. Sequenced input: blood, either unsorted or a sorted T cell fraction (not recorded which). The TCR was taken from a male donor with ankylosing spondylitis or in good health (not recorded which).

For the CDR3, the DNA is TGTGCCACCCTTCAGAGCTCCTACGAGCAGTACTTC. It yields the protein CATLQSSYEQYF. This chain connects TRBV6-6 to TRBJ2-7; no definite D call. The CDR3 is 12 residues long. The germline V gene encodes CDR1 MNHNY and CDR2 SVGAGI (reference sequence). The V end was cut by 10 bases, the J end by 0 bases, with 10 bases between.